The present T cell receptor (beta chain) was sequenced within a study of blood T cell repertoires in COVID-19 (TCRdb year 2020). Concerning the study at large: Samples from collaborators originated in the United States, Italy and Spain and spanned both the acute and convalescent phases of COVID-19. A freely available public database, intended as a resource for researchers studying the immune response to SARS-CoV-2, is where the repertoires were released. The sample metadata nearly always contained a de-identified subject ID, COVID-19 status, age in years and sex. Samples were obtained from the ongoing ImmuneRACE study (first 160 participants) and from over 1,000 subjects provided by 6 global collaborators. Deeply sampled blood TCRbeta repertoires from subjects exposed to, actively infected with, or recovered from COVID-19 were included in the dataset. The material from the prospective study consisted of cDNA or gDNA derived from T cells, B-cell-depleted T cells, or PBMCs. HLA class I and class II types, where available, came from metadata supplied by the sample provider rather than from assay-based typing.

In the case of this clone: Its recognized antigen is unknown. There are no base qualities to consult, and no much larger clone falls within one base.

Results and caveats for the whole study, not just this receptor: The amount of clinical and demographic metadata varied by source and participant and was provided uncurated.

The immunoSEQ Assay, a bias-controlled multiplex PCR, was used to amplify TCRbeta CDR3 regions from genomic DNA. The paper's data handling went like this. The number of nucleated cells in each sample was estimated by amplification of reference gene primers within the assay. To quantify the absolute abundance of each unique TCRbeta CDR3 rearrangement, sequence reads were collapsed and filtered. For each sample, productive Simpson clonality was calculated by taking the square root of Simpson's diversity index across productive rearrangements. The table was pulled from immuneACCESS by TCRdb, which kept in-frame rearrangements only. Such tables lose some clones; where checked, under half of the loss comes from unresolved V genes, and the rest has no known cause. Clone size and V and J calls were adopted from that table, with D and trimming inferred from the DNA. This sample is represented by under 400,000 clones; 90% of them were singletons. Approximately 2.9% of the sample belongs to the ten largest clones.

V is cut by 2 bases and J by 2 bases, and the space between the germline ends is 14 bases. The CDR3 runs 16 amino acids, cysteine and phenylalanine included. Only CDR3 DNA remains: 48 bases, in frame from the first base. From the germline V gene (reference sequence), CDR1 is SEHNR and CDR2 is FQNEAQ. At one collaborating source in Seattle, patients were enrolled during active infection and were followed longitudinally through the course of disease. Whole blood was collected in K2EDTA tubes by collaborating institutions according to the institutions' own protocols. For TCRbeta analysis, collaborator samples were shipped as frozen whole blood, as isolated PBMCs, or as DNA extracted from either sample type.

This receptor was taken from a woman in her thirties with COVID-19, enrolled during active disease. This receptor chain uses TRBV7-9 and TRBJ2-3; the D gene is perhaps TRBD1, from 5 matching bases. Sample: peripheral blood. Here the CDR3 is given as CASSLRTTFNTDTQYF. The sequenced DNA is TGTGCCAGCAGCTTACGGACAACGTTCAACACAGATACGCAGTATTTT.